Presented here are 5 T cell receptor beta chains from one specimen sequenced in a study of CD4 T cells in relation to SARS-CoV-2 and coronaviruses. Before the COVID-19 pandemic, during about 2011-2019, CD4+ T cells were taken from unexposed donors. Some clones are missing from TCRdb's copy, which holds only in-frame ones; the method was immunoSEQ multiplex PCR. This table holds about 65,000 clones, over 80% found once. What was sequenced was memory CD4+ T cells from PBMCs. The source of these receptors is a human donor in good health.

V usage is TRBV3-1 (or the pseudogene TRBV3-2) and J usage is TRBJ2-2, with D tentatively TRBD2 (6 bases). The length of the CDR3 is 16 residues. Germline CDR1 is LGHDT and CDR2 is YNNKEL (reference sequence). V lost 1 base, J lost 0 bases, and 9 bases lay in between. The CDR3 region is CASSQVLAANTGELFF. CDR3 sequence (DNA): TGTGCCAGCAGCCAAGTTTTAGCGGCGAACACCGGGGAGCTGTTTTTT.

The chain uses TRBV6-5 and TRBJ1-2; D ambiguous. V dropped 7 bases and J dropped 4 bases, with 16 bases sitting between them. This CDR3 region has 14 residues. The germline CDR1 and CDR2 sequences are MNHEY and SVGAGI. The CDR3 DNA is TGTGCCAGCAAGGGTCCAGAAACTTTCTATGGCTACACCTTC. This translates into CASKGPETFYGYTF.

This clone showed up just a few times. The gene calls are TRBV10-3 and TRBJ1-3; maybe TRBD1 (6 bases). The V gene lost 6 bases and the J gene lost 0 bases, with 6 bases spanning the gap. CDR3 size: 13 residues. Looked up from germline, CDR1 is ENHRY and CDR2 is SYGVKD. The CDR3 region is CAIRDSSGNTIYF. As DNA, the CDR3 is TGTGCCATCAGGGACAGCTCTGGAAACACCATATATTTT.

The V call is TRBV5-1, the J call TRBJ2-5, with D possibly matching TRBD2 (6 bases). The CDR3 sequence is 15 residues long. V lost 2 bases, J lost 3 bases, and 14 bases lay in between. The germline V gene has CDR1 SGHRS and CDR2 YFSETQ. The CDR3 sequence is CASSFWGVGEETQYF. CDR3 in DNA: TGCGCCAGCAGCTTTTGGGGGGTTGGGGAAGAGACCCAGTACTTC.

This chain uses TRBV24-1 with TRBJ2-3; 15 bases fit TRBD2. The ends lost 1 base at V and 5 bases at J; junction bases unmatched: 6. The CDR3 is 18 residues long. CDR1 and CDR2 from the germline V gene are KGHDR and SFDVKD. CDR3 coding DNA: TGTGCCACCAGTGATTTCGGACTAGCGGGGGGGCAAGGAGATACGCAGTATTTT. Its protein is CATSDFGLAGGQGDTQYF.